These T cell receptor beta chains were read from a single sample in a study of monozygotic twins with cystic fibrosis. Profiling relied on immunoSEQ multiplex PCR, and the TCRdb table lists in-frame clones only, not all of them. The table includes approximately 36,000 clones, about 89% detected once. The sequenced sample consisted of blood. The receptors here all came from a boy aged 2 to 10 with cystic fibrosis. The CDR3 runs from the conserved cysteine through the conserved F or W. The order of the fields is J gene, V gene, CDR3 protein.

>TRBJ2-3|TRBV19
CASSIVGTGTDTQYF
>TRBJ1-1|TRBV11-2
CASSLVGGPGAFF
>TRBJ1-1|TRBV11-2
CASSRQLNTEAFF
>TRBJ1-1|TRBV7-9
CASSRMNTEAFF
>TRBJ2-5|TRBV7-2
CASSSRLAEQETQYF
>TRBJ2-2|TRBV27
CASSLSGTSTGELFF
>TRBJ1-2|TRBV21-1
CASTPERVVGPYGYTF
>TRBJ1-3|TRBV5-1
CASSLYDSGNTIYF
>TRBJ2-7|TRBV19
CASSIIDRRNEQYF
>TRBJ2-1|TRBV25-1
CASSEWFDEQFF
>TRBJ2-2|TRBV9
CASRFGGAGELFF
>TRBJ1-1|TRBV7-6
CASSPLGTEAFF
>TRBJ2-7|TRBV9
CASSVAPTGVREQYF
>TRBJ1-4|TRBV25-1
CASSHRGFSEKLFF
>TRBJ1-6|TRBV9
CASSPDRVGTYNSPLHF
>TRBJ2-2|TRBV2
CASSPDRAPGELFF
>TRBJ2-5|TRBV6-5
CASSYSFLAGGETQYF
>TRBJ1-2|TRBV19
CASSAYQGLLYGYTF
>TRBJ2-7|TRBV27
CASSLLRGEQYF
>TRBJ1-1|TRBV19
CASSIPPVGDTEAFF
>TRBJ1-4|TRBV28
CASRTQGRDEKLFF
>TRBJ2-5|TRBV9
CASSVAGKETQYF
>TRBJ2-7|TRBV19
CASSPGTVYEQYF
>TRBJ2-1|TRBV27
CASREWKVPYNEQFF
>TRBJ1-5|TRBV7-6
CASSLEQGNQPQHF
>TRBJ2-3|TRBV4-3
CASSQETSGTDTQYF
>TRBJ2-2|TRBV18
CASSPPGGDTGELFF
>TRBJ2-5|TRBV11-2
CASSLPGGPETQYF
>TRBJ1-2|TRBV6-5
CASSYSGSDYGYTF
>TRBJ2-2|TRBV9
CASSVGQGRTGELFF
>TRBJ1-5|TRBV19
CASSMGSGTALSQPQHF
>TRBJ2-1|TRBV7-9
CASSFSGGEQFF
>TRBJ1-2|TRBV5-1
CASSPALNPYGYTF
>TRBJ2-1|TRBV9
CASSVGENEQFF
>TRBJ1-3|TRBV6-1
CASRQGSGNTIYF
>TRBJ1-1|TRBV6-6
CASSYETVTEAFF
>TRBJ1-5|TRBV7-2
CASSLDRVDQPQHF
>TRBJ2-1|TRBV9
CASSVGDSYNEQFF
>TRBJ1-3|TRBV6-5
CASSYRMDRTGNTIYF
>TRBJ2-7|TRBV25-1
CASSERWGPPHEQYF
>TRBJ2-3|TRBV29-1
CSVGPSGGYTDTQYF
>TRBJ1-5|TRBV18
CASSPIATGTSNQPQHF
>TRBJ1-1|TRBV27
CASSLSWGSPTEAFF
>TRBJ2-1|TRBV27
CASSFSPDGDNEQFF
>TRBJ2-3|TRBV27
CASSPPSSGGAKDTQYF
>TRBJ1-6|TRBV27
CASTTATVYNSPLHF
>TRBJ1-5|TRBV6-5
CASSQTGVNQPQHF
>TRBJ2-1|TRBV7-8
CASSTGTGGNNEQFF
>TRBJ1-1|TRBV29-1
CSVPGYTEAFF
>TRBJ1-3|TRBV27
CASSLRQGTGNTIYF